The source of this TCR beta chain is a study of OX40 agonist ivuxolimab in advanced cancers. About the investigation overall: Ivuxolimab was a fully human IgG2 agonistic monoclonal antibody targeting the costimulatory receptor OX40 (CD134). Of the 50 to 55 patients in dose escalation, 19 had hepatocellular carcinoma, roughly 15 had melanoma, 9 had renal cell carcinoma and 9 had head and neck cancer. The paper reports the monotherapy dose-escalation portion (N of about 51 patients) of the phase I ivuxolimab trial. Prior anti-PD-1, anti-PD-L1 or anti-CTLA-4 therapy was permitted, and checkpoint inhibitors had been received by roughly two fifths of dose-escalation patients. The purpose of peripheral TCRbeta sequencing was to test whether ivuxolimab changed TCR sequence diversity and led to clonal T-cell expansion. Intravenous ivuxolimab was administered to patients every 2 weeks at six dose levels: 0.01, 0.1, 0.3, 1.5, 3 and 10 mg/kg. Three dose-escalation patients achieved partial responses, one with hepatocellular carcinoma and two with cutaneous melanoma. The dose-escalation cohort was 82.7% male with a mean age of about 60 years, ranging from roughly 20 to 85.

A word on this clone: Its binding antigen is unknown. Per-nucleotide qualities are absent, and no much larger clonotype sits a single base away.

Patients with autoimmune disease history or receiving systemic immunosuppression were excluded from the trial. In every dose cohort, peripheral blood was drawn for TCR sequencing at baseline, cycle 4 day 1, and cycle 7 day 1. Samples came from an open-label, multicenter, first-in-human phase I dose-escalation trial of ivuxolimab. Adults with locally advanced or metastatic melanoma, renal cell carcinoma, hepatocellular carcinoma or head and neck squamous cell carcinoma were enrolled in the trial. Before TCR sequencing, CD4+ T cells and CD8+ T cells from peripheral blood were sorted into separate populations. Ends trimmed: V by 4 bases, J by 2 bases; bases unmatched to a gene: 9. CDR1 MDHEN and CDR2 SYDVKM are derived from the germline V gene. The CDR3 starts with the cysteine, ends with the phenylalanine, and has 16 residues. The only DNA kept is the CDR3, 48 bases in frame from the first base. General findings and caveats noted by the study authors: Antigen specificity was not determined for the clonally expanded peripheral T cells. In partial responders in the 0.1-3.0 mg/kg groups, normalized peripheral clonal expansion was found to be among the lowest, especially among CD8+ T cells. Low levels of normalized T-cell clonal expansion were also shown by some nonresponding patients. At doses from 0.1 to 3.0 mg/kg, clonal expansion was seen in both CD4+ and CD8+ blood T cells between baseline and week 6. After ivuxolimab, expanded clones were on average more numerous among CD8+ T cells than among CD4+ T cells.

Genomic DNA was extracted from sorted cells for sequencing of the TCRbeta CDR3 region. The immunoSEQ Assay was used to sequence the TCRbeta CDR3 regions. TCRdb limited this immuneACCESS table to in-frame rearrangements with V and J called. A share of clones is missing; checked studies link under half to unresolved V genes, and the rest is unexplained. Recorded for this sample are fewer than 30,000 clones; about 87% of them occurred a single time. The ten largest clones capture roughly 19% of the sample. The rearrangement joined TRBV28 to TRBJ2-3; TRBD2 fits 7 bases in the junction. The sequencing used CD4+ or CD8+ T cells sorted from blood, collected in a trial of the OX40 agonist ivuxolimab. This TCR derives from an adult with an advanced solid tumor such as melanoma, head and neck, liver or kidney cancer. In nucleotide form, the sequence is TGTGCCAGCAGTTCCCCCACAGCGGGGTACACAGATACGCAGTATTTT. Protein translation: CASSSPTAGYTDTQYF.